The 21 T cell receptor beta chains below come from one sample, sequenced in a study of T cells after yellow fever vaccination. MiXCR, run by TCRdb on the 5' RACE reads, gives a single entry per CDR3 protein. Of 400,000 or so distinct CDR3 sequences listed, approximately 5.7% are singletons. Sequenced here: PBMCs, sampled 5 days after the yellow fever booster vaccination. Receptors were obtained from a man aged 30 to 39 who received the YFV17D yellow fever vaccine.

This clonotype was counted at least ten times. This chain joins TRBV7-9 and TRBJ2-5, with 8 bases fitting TRBD2. The trim removed 5 bases at V and 4 bases at J, leaving 6 bases unmatched. This CDR3 has 14 amino acids. The V gene's germline CDR1 is SEHNR and CDR2 FQNEAQ (reference sequence). The CDR3 bases are TGTGCCAGCAGCCCTTACGGGGGGGGAGAGACCCAGTACTTC. Translated, it gives CASSPYGGGETQYF. The full variable domain, its missing parts supplied by reference TRBV7-9 and TRBJ2-5, is DTGVSQNPRHKITKRGQNVTFRCDPISEHNRLYWYRQTLGQGPEFLTYFQNEAQLEKSRLLSDRFSAERPKGSFSTLEIQRTEQGDSAMYLCASSPYGGGETQYFGPGTRLLVL.

The chain combines TRBV7-8 with TRBJ2-3; D not resolved. The CDR3 runs 12 residues. Germline CDR1 is SGHVS and CDR2 is FQNEAQ. The V end was cut by 7 bases, the J end by 4 bases, with 9 bases between. The CDR3 loop reads CASTPVPDTQYF. The CDR3 nucleotides read TGTGCCAGCACCCCGGTCCCAGATACGCAGTATTTT.

This clonotype occurred a few times. This chain links TRBV10-3 with TRBJ2-3; the D is unclear. The V gene lost 9 bases and the J gene lost 2 bases, with 12 bases spanning the gap. Germline-derived CDR1 and CDR2 are ENHRY and SYGVKD. This CDR3 contains 13 residues. The CDR3 loop reads CAIAEKATDTQYF. DNA for the CDR3: TGTGCCATTGCCGAAAAAGCCACAGATACGCAGTATTTT.

With regard to this clonotype: This may be a read error: a much more frequent sequence differs by one nucleotide. Here the CDR3 DNA reads TGCGCCAGAAGCCGGGGACTACCCTGGGAGCAGTACTTC. Translated: CARSRGLPWEQYF. The chain couples TRBV5-1 to TRBJ2-7; 7 bases map to TRBD2. Germline lookup yields CDR1 SGHRS and CDR2 YFSETQ. The CDR3 length is 13 residues. V gave up 8 bases and J gave up 7 bases; unmatched junction bases: 12.

In its sample, this clonotype was seen once. The chain is built from TRBV20-1 and TRBJ2-7; TRBD2 aligns across 7 bases. CDR3 length: 19 residues. J lost 4 bases, V lost 0 bases, and 21 bases had no gene match. CDR1 is DFQATT and CDR2 is SNEGSKA in the germline V gene (reference sequence). For the CDR3, the DNA is TGCAGTGCTAGAGAGTATCCTGCGGCGGGGGAGGGCCTTTTATACGAGCAGTACTTC. It translates to CSAREYPAAGEGLLYEQYF.

V usage is TRBV6-1 and J usage is TRBJ2-3, with 12 bases fitting TRBD2. The V gene's germline CDR1 is MNHNS and CDR2 SASEGT. V shed 6 bases, J shed 3 bases, and the junction held 16 bases outside the gene matches. The CDR3 spans 19 residues. The CDR3 spells CASSSPASGRELGTDTQYF. The CDR3 nucleotides are TGTGCCAGCAGCTCTCCGGCTAGCGGGAGGGAATTGGGAACAGATACGCAGTATTTT.

There are many counts of this clonotype. The V gene is TRBV3-1, the J gene TRBJ2-1; D ambiguous. The CDR3 runs to 13 residues. CDR1 is LGHDT, CDR2 YNNKEL, per germline (reference sequence). V lost 4 bases and J lost 4, with 8 bases in between. CDR3 sequence (DNA): TGTGCCAGCAGCCGAATGCTATACAATGAGCAGTTCTTC. It yields the protein CASSRMLYNEQFF.

The sample holds many counts of this clonotype. The chain recombines TRBV12-3 or TRBV12-4 with TRBJ2-7; D is unclear. The CDR3 extends over 14 amino acids. V was clipped by 1 base and J by 3 bases, with 10 bases between them. The CDR3 region has the DNA TGTGCCAGCAGTTTAGGGGTGGGGATCTACGAGCAGTACTTC. This sequence encodes CASSLGVGIYEQYF.

The genes are TRBV6-2 or TRBV6-3 and TRBJ2-1; the D gene is possibly TRBD2 (5 bases). Per germline, CDR1 MNHEY and CDR2 SVGEGT. The CDR3 length is 14 residues. The germline V and J ends were trimmed by 4 bases and 15 bases, with 22 bases remaining between them. The CDR3, as DNA: TGTGCCAGCAGTTCACCGACTATCTACTATTCCGGGTTCTTC. It encodes CASSSPTIYYSGFF.

This clonotype has a handful of counts. The chain couples TRBV30 to TRBJ2-7, with D possibly being TRBD1 or TRBD2 (6 bases each). This CDR3 is built from 14 residues. Trimming stripped 0 bases from V and 5 bases from J, with 14 bases between. Per the germline V gene, CDR1 is GTSNPN and CDR2 is SVGIG (reference sequence). CDR3 sequence: CAWSVPGAAHEQYF. The DNA of the CDR3 is TGTGCCTGGAGTGTACCGGGGGCAGCCCACGAGCAGTACTTC. The variable domain in full, completed from reference TRBV30 and TRBJ2-7, reads SQTIHQWPATLVQPVGSPLSLECTVEGTSNPNLYWYRQAAGRGLQLLFYSVGIGQISSEVPQNLSASRPQDRQFILSSKKLLLSDSGFYLCAWSVPGAAHEQYFGPGTRLTVT.

This clonotype came up a few times. V and J are TRBV9 and TRBJ2-1; no firm D call. Germline lookup yields CDR1 SGDLS and CDR2 YYNGEE. The CDR3 totals 13 residues. With 0 bases removed from V and 7 bases from J, the gap between germline ends came to 8 bases. This CDR3 is CASSVGSHNEQFF. The CDR3 DNA follows: TGTGCCAGCAGCGTAGGCTCGCATAATGAGCAGTTCTTC.

This clonotype has more than one count but fewer than ten. This chain connects TRBV4-3 to TRBJ1-1, with D perhaps TRBD1 (6 bases). V lost 0 bases to trimming and J lost 7 bases, with 15 bases between them. This CDR3 is 15 amino acids long. Germline V gene data show CDR1 as LGHNA and CDR2 as YSLEER. The CDR3 sequence: CASSQDVRGGGEAFF. DNA of the CDR3: TGCGCCAGCAGCCAAGACGTCAGGGGAGGTGGTGAAGCTTTCTTT.

This clonotype was counted at least ten times. The chain couples TRBV11-2 to TRBJ2-5, with 8 bases aligning to TRBD2. CDR1 and CDR2 from the germline V gene are SGHAT and FQNNGV. The CDR3 has 15 residues. V trimming: 6 bases; J trimming: 5 bases; junction bases outside the gene matches: 11. The CDR3 sequence is CASSSGAGGPETQYF. The DNA of the CDR3 is TGTGCCAGCAGTTCCGGGGCGGGAGGCCCTGAGACCCAGTACTTC. Filled out from reference TRBV11-2 and TRBJ2-5, the complete variable domain reads EAGVAQSPRYKIIEKRQSVAFWCNPISGHATLYWYQQILGQGPKLLIQFQNNGVVDDSQLPKDRFSAERLKGVDSTLKIQPAKLEDSAVYLCASSSGAGGPETQYFGPGTRLLVL.

This chain joins TRBV7-2 and TRBJ2-7; 8 bases match TRBD1. V lost 4 bases, J lost 5 bases, and 7 bases stayed unmatched. CDR3 size: 14 residues. Germline CDR1 SGHTA, CDR2 FQGNSA. The CDR3 loop is CASSSDRGYDEQYF. The CDR3 nucleotides read TGTGCCAGCAGCTCAGACAGGGGATACGACGAGCAGTACTTC.

This clonotype was picked up many times. The CDR3 region is CASSKTPVAGELFF. CDR3 nucleotide sequence: TGTGCCAGCAGCAAGACTCCTGTGGCCGGGGAGCTGTTTTTT. The V gene is TRBV4-2, the J gene TRBJ2-2; D uncertain. Trimming took off 5 bases at V and 6 bases at J, with 13 bases between the two ends. This CDR3 contains 14 residues. Germline V gene data show CDR1 as LGHNA and CDR2 as YNFKEQ.

This clonotype was seen only a few times. The CDR3, as DNA: TGTGCCAGCAGCTTAGGGGCAGAACCCAACACTGAAGCTTTCTTT. This translates into CASSLGAEPNTEAFF. J is TRBJ1-1 and V is TRBV7-2; D remains ambiguous. V dropped 1 base and J dropped 2 bases, with 11 bases sitting between them. In germline, CDR1 is SGHTA, CDR2 FQGNSA. This CDR3 contains 15 residues. Full variable domain (outside the CDR3, taken from reference TRBV7-2 and TRBJ1-1): GAGVSQSPSNKVTEKGKDVELRCDPISGHTALYWYRQSLGQGLEFLIYFQGNSAPDKSGLPSDRFSAERTGGSVSTLTIQRTQQEDSAVYLCASSLGAEPNTEAFFGQGTRLTVV.

This clonotype was observed many times. The rearrangement uses TRBV5-4 and TRBJ2-5, with 7 bases matching TRBD1. The CDR3 sequence is 15 residues long. The V and J ends lost 0 bases and 5 bases, in that order; junction bases with no gene match: 7. Germline V gives CDR1 SGHNT, CDR2 YYREEE (reference sequence). The CDR3 sequence: CASSLGDSVGETQYF. CDR3 coding DNA: TGTGCCAGCAGCTTGGGGGACAGCGTGGGGGAGACCCAGTACTTC. The full variable domain, in which reference TRBV5-4 and TRBJ2-5 provide the parts outside the CDR3, is ETGVTQSPTHLIKTRGQQVTLRCSSQSGHNTVSWYQQALGQGPQFIFQYYREEENGRGNFPPRFSGLQFPNYSSELNVNALELDDSALYLCASSLGDSVGETQYFGPGTRLLVL.

This clonotype was counted at least ten times. The gene calls are TRBV7-6 and TRBJ2-5; D remains ambiguous. Germline CDR1 reads SGHVS; CDR2 reads FNYEAQ. Trimming stripped 4 bases from V and 3 bases from J, with 12 bases between. The CDR3 contains 14 residues. The DNA of the CDR3 is TGTGCCAGCAGCTGGAACTGGGGTGAAGAGACCCAGTACTTC. Protein product: CASSWNWGEETQYF.

The gene calls are TRBV7-6 and TRBJ2-4; either TRBD1 or TRBD2 may supply D (5 bases each). The CDR3 consists of 15 residues. The germline V gene has CDR1 SGHVS and CDR2 FNYEAQ. V lost 1 base, J lost 8 bases, and 15 bases lay in between. DNA of the CDR3: TGTGCCAGCAGCTTAGGGGGTGGGGGAATCTACATTCAGTACTTC. Translation: CASSLGGGGIYIQYF.

This clonotype occurred a few times. The rearrangement uses TRBV6-1 and TRBJ1-2; D gene uncertain. This CDR3 is built from 15 residues. V lost 8 bases, J lost 4 bases, and 20 bases lay in between. Germline V gene data show CDR1 as MNHNS and CDR2 as SASEGT. This chain's CDR3 is CASEDEPRSTYGYTF. The CDR3 nucleotides are TGTGCCAGCGAGGATGAGCCACGGAGTACCTATGGCTACACCTTC.

This clonotype was found many times. The rearrangement joins TRBV29-1 to TRBJ2-5; D remains unclear. This CDR3 spans 11 amino acids. V was shortened by 8 bases and J by 4 bases, with 11 bases between the two germline ends. Germline-derived CDR1 and CDR2 are SQVTM and ANQGSEA. The CDR3 here is CSLVRLETQYF. The CDR3 DNA reads TGCAGCTTAGTCAGACTAGAGACCCAGTACTTC.